The 20 T cell receptor beta chains presented below share a single source sample, sequenced in a study of PD-L1 blockade in urothelial cancer. The repertoire was sequenced with immunoSEQ multiplex PCR; TCRdb's copy has only in-frame clones and lacks some. Seen here are tens of thousands of clones, over 70% observed once, and the top ten hold about 5.6%. The sequencing here drew on PBMCs, taken around atezolizumab (anti-PD-L1) treatment. Receptors were obtained from a man aged 40-50 years with urothelial cancer.

The sample holds a few counts of this clone. This chain uses TRBV11-3 with TRBJ1-1; no reliable D call. CDR3 length: 12 amino acids. V lost 5 bases, J lost 5 bases, and 9 bases lay in between. Germline CDR1 is SGHNT and CDR2 is YENEEA. In nucleotides, the CDR3 is TGTGCCAGCAGCCACGGAGGTACTGAAGCTTTCTTT. It yields the protein CASSHGGTEAFF.

This clone occurred a few times. The CDR3 bases are TGTGCCAGCAGTAGCGGGACAGGAGATACCTACAATGAGCAGTTCTTC. It codes for CASSSGTGDTYNEQFF. This rearrangement joins TRBV25-1 to TRBJ2-1; D perhaps matches TRBD1 (8 bases). Germline V gives CDR1 MGHDK, CDR2 SYGVNS. V lost 5 bases, J lost 2 bases, and 16 bases lay in between. CDR3 length equals 16 residues.

The V and J genes are TRBV28 and TRBJ1-2; 8 bases fit TRBD1. The V segment lost 6 bases and the J segment 0 bases; nucleotides outside the gene matches: 9. Germline CDR1 is MDHEN and CDR2 is SYDVKM. The CDR3 contains 16 residues. The CDR3 DNA is TGTGCCAGCAGATTTACAGGGGGAAGGGCTAACTATGGCTACACCTTC. Translation: CASRFTGGRANYGYTF.

The chain recombines TRBV7-9 with TRBJ2-5; TRBD2 matches 13 bases. After removal of 3 bases from V and 3 bases from J, the junction contained 1 base not matched to a gene. Germline V gene sequence: CDR1 SEHNR, CDR2 FQNEAQ (reference sequence). The CDR3 loop spans 15 amino acids. The CDR3 region is CASSFTSGREETQYF. The DNA of the CDR3 is TGTGCCAGCAGCTTCACTAGCGGGAGGGAAGAGACCCAGTACTTC.

The CDR3: CASSQQELYGYTF. Written as DNA, the CDR3 is TGCGCCAGCAGCCAGCAGGAACTCTATGGCTACACCTTC. The J gene is TRBJ1-2, the V gene TRBV4-1, with D hard to call. CDR3 length equals 13 residues. With 3 bases removed from V and 4 bases from J, the gap between germline ends came to 9 bases. From germline, CDR1 is MGHRA and CDR2 YSYEKL.

The chain carries TRBV6-6 and TRBJ2-1, with 7 bases matching TRBD2. Germline V gene sequence: CDR1 MNHNY, CDR2 SVGAGI (reference sequence). Trimming cost V 6 bases and J 8 bases; bases outside gene matches: 7. This CDR3 is 13 amino acids long. Here the CDR3 reads CASRGEGLDEQFF. DNA for the CDR3: TGTGCCAGCAGGGGGGAGGGCCTCGATGAGCAGTTCTTC.

This clone was recorded once. CDR3 coding DNA: TGTGCCACCAGCAGAGATCGCAGTTACACCGGGGAGCTGTTTTTT. Protein: CATSRDRSYTGELFF. This chain connects TRBV15 to TRBJ2-2; D is undetermined. The CDR3 length is 15 residues. V shed 0 bases and J shed 3 bases, with 8 bases lying between them. The V gene's germline CDR1 is LNHNV and CDR2 YYDKDF (reference sequence).

The chain carries TRBV7-9 and TRBJ1-3, with D uncertain. V gave up 2 bases and J gave up 0 bases, with 11 bases separating them. The CDR3 loop spans 16 amino acids. Germline V gene sequence: CDR1 SEHNR, CDR2 FQNEAQ (reference sequence). The CDR3 loop is CASSLIFRLSGNTIYF. CDR3 DNA: TGTGCCAGCAGCTTAATCTTCAGACTCTCTGGAAACACCATATATTTT.

The V gene is TRBV7-2, the J gene TRBJ2-1; 9 bases agree with TRBD2. The CDR3 loop spans 15 amino acids. The ends lost 4 bases at V and 5 bases at J; junction bases unmatched: 6. CDR1 and CDR2 from the germline V gene are SGHTA and FQGNSA. CDR3 in amino acids: CASSSAGTSNNEQFF. CDR3 sequence (DNA): TGTGCCAGCAGCTCCGCCGGGACTAGCAACAATGAGCAGTTCTTC.

J is TRBJ2-5 and V is TRBV5-4; TRBD1 agrees at 8 bases. The ends lost 9 bases at V and 3 bases at J; junction bases unmatched: 7. CDR1 SGHNT and CDR2 YYREEE come from the germline V gene (reference sequence). This CDR3 contains 13 residues. The CDR3 DNA follows: TGTGCCATTCCGACAGGGGTGAAAGAGACCCAGTACTTC. Translating gives CAIPTGVKETQYF. The variable domain in full, with the rest retrieved from reference TRBV5-4 and TRBJ2-5, is ETGVTQSPTHLIKTRGQQVTLRCSSQSGHNTVSWYQQALGQGPQFIFQYYREEENGRGNFPPRFSGLQFPNYSSELNVNALELDDSALYLCAIPTGVKETQYFGPGTRLLVL.

This clone appeared a few times. The V and J genes are TRBV7-2 and TRBJ2-1; 7 nucleotides agree with TRBD2. The CDR3 is 16 residues long. After removal of 5 bases from V and 4 bases from J, the junction contained 11 bases not matched to a gene. CDR1 SGHTA and CDR2 FQGNSA come from the germline V gene. Here the CDR3 DNA reads TGTGCCAGCAGCAAAAAGGGGCGGGAGTTGTACAATGAGCAGTTCTTC. It translates to CASSKKGRELYNEQFF.

This clone was recorded only once. The chain joins TRBV6-6 to TRBJ1-3; D is unresolved. V dropped 7 bases and J dropped 0 bases, with 10 bases sitting between them. CDR3 length equals 14 residues. Germline CDR1 is MNHNY and CDR2 is SVGAGI (reference sequence). The CDR3: CASTLLASGNTIYF. DNA of the CDR3: TGTGCCAGCACCCTATTAGCCTCTGGAAACACCATATATTTT.

CDR3 residues: CARQKKGGTFCWTGELFF. CDR3 bases: TGTGCCAGACAGAAAAAGGGGGGGACTTTCTGTTGGACCGGGGAGCTGTTTTTT. This chain connects TRBV9 to TRBJ2-2, with D perhaps TRBD2 (7 bases). Looked up from germline, CDR1 is SGDLS and CDR2 is YYNGEE. CDR3 size: 18 residues. V was pared by 8 bases and J by 5 bases, with 28 bases between.

This rearrangement joins TRBV5-6 to TRBJ1-1; D might be TRBD1 (5 bases). CDR1 SGHDT and CDR2 YYEEEE come from the germline V gene. V gave up 0 bases and J gave up 0 bases, with 15 bases separating them. This CDR3 contains 17 residues. The CDR3 DNA is TGTGCCAGCAGCTTGGGGGGGGGAATGATCATGAACACTGAAGCTTTCTTT. Its protein is CASSLGGGMIMNTEAFF.

This clone is a singleton in its sample. The chain carries TRBV27 and TRBJ2-3; 8 bases line up with TRBD2. J lost 1 base, V lost 5 bases, and 8 bases had no gene match. Germline V lookup: CDR1 MNHEY, CDR2 SMNVEV (reference sequence). The CDR3 is made up of 16 amino acids. The CDR3 region has the DNA TGTGCCAGCAGTCCCCTCGAACTAGCGGGCACAGATACGCAGTATTTT. It codes for CASSPLELAGTDTQYF.

The chain uses TRBV5-4 and TRBJ2-6; TRBD1 might be the D (6 bases). The CDR3 covers 17 residues. Germline CDR1 is SGHNT and CDR2 is YYREEE (reference sequence). V was clipped by 4 bases and J by 0 bases, with 14 bases between them. For the CDR3, the DNA is TGTGCCAGCAGCCCGCCGACAGGATTCTCTGGGGCCAACGTCCTGACTTTC. Translation gives CASSPPTGFSGANVLTF.

V is TRBV4-1 and J is TRBJ1-1; 9 bases are a match to TRBD1. This CDR3 contains 19 residues. Germline trimming cut 0 bases from V and 4 bases from J; bases unmatched to any gene: 15. CDR1 is MGHRA and CDR2 is YSYEKL in the germline V gene. The CDR3 here is CASSQDLRTGGGRGTEAFF. The CDR3 region has the DNA TGCGCCAGCAGCCAAGACCTTAGAACAGGGGGCGGAAGGGGCACTGAAGCTTTCTTT.

This chain links TRBV7-9 with TRBJ1-4; 8 nucleotides match TRBD1. This CDR3 has 14 residues. Germline trimming cut 5 bases from V and 8 bases from J; bases unmatched to any gene: 7. Germline values: CDR1 SEHNR, CDR2 FQNEAQ (reference sequence). CDR3 region: CASSSGQGREKLFF. In DNA, the CDR3 is TGTGCCAGCAGCAGCGGACAGGGACGAGAAAAACTGTTTTTT.

The CDR3 spells CASSPLEGQGKADTQYF. CDR3 in DNA: TGTGCCAGCTCACCACTTGAGGGACAGGGGAAAGCAGATACGCAGTATTTT. The chain carries TRBV18 and TRBJ2-3; 10 nucleotides line up with TRBD1. Germline CDR1 and CDR2: KGHSH and LQKENI. This CDR3 has 17 residues. With V trimmed by 1 base and J by 4 bases, 8 bases remained unmatched.

The gene calls are TRBV15 and TRBJ2-5; D is undetermined. This CDR3 is 12 amino acids long. Germline CDR1 and CDR2: LNHNV and YYDKDF (reference sequence). V lost 0 bases, J lost 5 bases, and 4 bases lay in between. The CDR3: CATSRDEETQYF. As DNA, the CDR3 is TGTGCCACCAGCAGAGATGAGGAGACCCAGTACTTC.